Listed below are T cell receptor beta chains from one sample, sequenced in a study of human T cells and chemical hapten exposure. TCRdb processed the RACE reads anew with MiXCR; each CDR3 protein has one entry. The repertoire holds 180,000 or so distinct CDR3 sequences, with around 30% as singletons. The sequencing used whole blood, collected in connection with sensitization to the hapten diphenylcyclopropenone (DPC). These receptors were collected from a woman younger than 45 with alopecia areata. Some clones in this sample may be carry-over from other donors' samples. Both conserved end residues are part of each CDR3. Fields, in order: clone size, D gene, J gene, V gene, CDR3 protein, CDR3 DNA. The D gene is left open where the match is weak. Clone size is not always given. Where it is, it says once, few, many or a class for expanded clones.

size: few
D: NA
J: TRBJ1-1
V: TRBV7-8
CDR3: CASSLPQTRNAEAFF
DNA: TGTGCCAGCAGCCTCCCACAGACCCGGAACGCTGAAGCTTTCTTT

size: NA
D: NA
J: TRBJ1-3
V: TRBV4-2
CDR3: CASSQQLPSSGNTIYF
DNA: TGTGCCAGCAGCCAACAGCTTCCCAGCTCTGGAAACACCATATATTTT

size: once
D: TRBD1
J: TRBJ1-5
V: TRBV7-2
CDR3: CASSQGGRGQPQHF
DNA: TGTGCCAGCAGCCAGGGGGGCAGGGGTCAGCCCCAGCATTTT

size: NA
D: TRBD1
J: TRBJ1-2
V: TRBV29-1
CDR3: CSVVPLNRGSNYGYTF
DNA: TGCAGCGTTGTCCCGTTAAACAGGGGGTCTAACTATGGCTACACCTTC

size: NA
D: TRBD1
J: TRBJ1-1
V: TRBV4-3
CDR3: CASSPQQGAGNTEAFF
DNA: TGCGCCAGCAGCCCGCAACAGGGGGCTGGGAACACTGAAGCTTTCTTT

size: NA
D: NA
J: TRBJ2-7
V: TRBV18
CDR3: CASSPREDEQYF
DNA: TGTGCCAGCTCACCACGGGAAGACGAGCAGTACTTC

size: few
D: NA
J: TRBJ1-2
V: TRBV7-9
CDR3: CASSLWGNGYTF
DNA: TGTGCCAGCAGCTTATGGGGGAATGGCTACACCTTC

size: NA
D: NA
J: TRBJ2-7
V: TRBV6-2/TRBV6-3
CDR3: CASSYSAHEQYF
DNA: TGTGCCAGCAGTTACTCTGCCCACGAGCAGTACTTC

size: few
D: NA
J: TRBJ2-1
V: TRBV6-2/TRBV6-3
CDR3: CASTPIGEAYNEQFF
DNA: TGTGCCAGCACCCCTATCGGGGAGGCCTACAATGAGCAGTTCTTC

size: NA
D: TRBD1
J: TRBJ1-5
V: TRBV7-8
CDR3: CASRPSGTENQPQHF
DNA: TGTGCCAGCAGACCCTCCGGGACAGAGAATCAGCCCCAGCATTTT

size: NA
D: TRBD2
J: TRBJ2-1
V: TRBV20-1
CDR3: CSAHPGLADNEQFF
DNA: TGCAGTGCTCACCCGGGACTAGCGGACAATGAGCAGTTCTTC

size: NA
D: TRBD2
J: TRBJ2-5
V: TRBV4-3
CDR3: CASSSRTSAEETQYF
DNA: TGCGCCAGCAGCTCCCGGACTAGCGCCGAGGAGACCCAGTACTTC

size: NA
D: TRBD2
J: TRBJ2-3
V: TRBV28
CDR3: CASQEAGVSGRDTQYF
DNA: TGTGCCAGCCAGGAGGCGGGGGTTAGCGGGAGAGATACGCAGTATTTT

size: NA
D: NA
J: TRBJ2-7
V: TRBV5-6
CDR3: CASSFKGQGEQYF
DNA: TGTGCCAGCAGCTTTAAGGGCCAAGGCGAGCAGTACTTC

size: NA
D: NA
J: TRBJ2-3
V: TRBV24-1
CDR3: CATSDPPTDTQYF
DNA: TGTGCCACCAGTGATCCACCCACAGATACGCAGTATTTT

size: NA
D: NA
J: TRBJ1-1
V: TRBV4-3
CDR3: CASSDGGPGTEAFF
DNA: TGCGCCAGCAGCGACGGGGGGCCGGGCACTGAAGCTTTCTTT

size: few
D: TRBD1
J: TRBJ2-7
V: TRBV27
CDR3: CASSPGDRGPEQYF
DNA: TGTGCCAGCAGTCCCGGGGACAGGGGCCCCGAGCAGTACTTC

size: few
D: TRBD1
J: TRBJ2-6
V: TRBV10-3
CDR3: CAISETEGQGAPGANVLTF
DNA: TGTGCCATCAGTGAAACCGAGGGACAGGGGGCGCCTGGGGCCAACGTCCTGACTTTC

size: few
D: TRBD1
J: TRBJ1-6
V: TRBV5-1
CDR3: CASSDRDRDNSPLHF
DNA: TGCGCCAGCAGCGACCGGGACAGGGATAATTCACCCCTCCACTTT

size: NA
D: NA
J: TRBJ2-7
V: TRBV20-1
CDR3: CSARNREVDEQYF
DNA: TGCAGTGCTAGGAATCGGGAAGTGGACGAGCAGTACTTC

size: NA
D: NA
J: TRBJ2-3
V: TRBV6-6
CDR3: CASSYLTEWGADTQYF
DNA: TGTGCCAGCAGTTATTTAACCGAGTGGGGGGCAGATACGCAGTATTTT

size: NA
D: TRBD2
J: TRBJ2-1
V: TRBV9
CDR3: CASSAQGAGGFGEQFF
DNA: TGTGCCAGCAGCGCCCAAGGGGCGGGGGGGTTTGGTGAGCAGTTCTTC

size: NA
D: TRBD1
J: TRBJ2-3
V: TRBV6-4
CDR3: CASKTDRGGDTQYF
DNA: TGTGCCAGCAAAACGGACAGGGGAGGTGATACGCAGTATTTT

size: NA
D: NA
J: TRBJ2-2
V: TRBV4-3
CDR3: CASSRITGELFF
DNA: TGCGCCAGCAGCAGGATCACCGGGGAGCTGTTTTTT